These 22 T cell receptor beta chains were sequenced from one sample in a study of T cells expressing NK-cell markers. TCRdb re-called the 5' RACE reads and gives one entry per CDR3 protein, without DNA. Its clone listing holds about 180,000 distinct CDR3 sequences. The sequenced sample consisted of blood T cells: a sorted CD56 or NKG2C T cell subset, CD4+ or CD8+ T cells, or bulk PBMC T cells (not recorded which). The origin of the receptors is a woman between 18 and 75 years old in good health.

The V and J genes are TRBV12-3 or TRBV12-4 and TRBJ2-3; TCRdb selects TRBD1, and the lack of DNA leaves this call unchecked. This CDR3 comprises 14 residues. CDR3 residues: CASTRGQGGDTQYF.

The chain recombines TRBV5-1 with TRBJ2-1. The CDR3 contains 14 residues. Germline V lookup: CDR1 SGHRS, CDR2 YFSETQ. The chain's CDR3 is CASSQSIPTGEQFF.

The chain uses TRBV7-2 and TRBJ1-1; TCRdb calls TRBD1, which cannot be checked without DNA. This CDR3 has 14 residues. CDR1 is SGHTA, CDR2 FQGNSA, per germline. CDR3 loop: CASSQKGMNTEAFF.

The chain uses TRBV27 and TRBJ2-7. The CDR3 runs to 16 residues. Germline lookup yields CDR1 MNHEY and CDR2 SMNVEV (reference sequence). The CDR3: CASSLSSGHSSYEQYF.

The rearrangement links TRBV18 to TRBJ2-1; TCRdb selects TRBD1, and the lack of DNA leaves this call unchecked. CDR3 length equals 16 residues. Germline lookup yields CDR1 KGHSH and CDR2 LQKENI. CDR3: CASSYFPGQVYNEQFF.

This sequence joins TRBV5-4 and TRBJ2-7; without DNA, the TCRdb call of TRBD2 cannot be checked. This CDR3 comprises 15 residues. The germline gives CDR1 SGHNT, CDR2 YYREEE (reference sequence). This CDR3 reads CASTHQVAGTYEQYF. Based on the CDR3 plus reference TRBV5-4 and TRBJ2-7, the full variable domain is ETGVTQSPTHLIKTRGQQVTLRCSSQSGHNTVSWYQQALGQGPQFIFQYYREEENGRGNFPPRFSGLQFPNYSSELNVNALELDDSALYLCASTHQVAGTYEQYFGPGTRLTVT.

The V gene is TRBV7-8, the J gene TRBJ2-7; TCRdb reports TRBD1, a call that lacks DNA to check it against. The CDR3 runs 15 residues. Per germline, CDR1 SGHVS and CDR2 FQNEAQ. CDR3 sequence reads: CASSLSGTGVYEQYF.

This sequence joins TRBV6-1 and TRBJ2-1; TCRdb's D gene call, TRBD1, goes unchecked for lack of DNA. Germline V lookup: CDR1 MNHNS, CDR2 SASEGT. The CDR3 spans 14 residues. CDR3 in amino acids: CASSDSGGVGEQFF.

The chain joins TRBV20-1 to TRBJ1-5. The V gene's germline CDR1 is DFQATT and CDR2 SNEGSKA (reference sequence). CDR3 length: 13 residues. CDR3: CSARGQGNQPQHF.

This chain uses TRBV15 with TRBJ2-2. Germline V CDR1 and CDR2: LNHNV, YYDKDF (reference sequence). The CDR3 consists of 15 residues. The CDR3 loop reads CATSRDERGNGELFF.

The V gene is TRBV7-3, the J gene TRBJ2-5; there is no DNA to check the TCRdb D call of TRBD2. Germline V CDR1 and CDR2: SGHTA, FQGTGA. The CDR3 covers 15 residues. The CDR3 loop reads CASSFSPGLQETQYF. The full variable domain, rest sourced from reference TRBV7-3 and TRBJ2-5, is GAGVSQTPSNKVTEKGKYVELRCDPISGHTALYWYRQSLGQGPEFLIYFQGTGAADDSGLPNDRFFAVRPEGSVSTLKIQRTERGDSAVYLCASSFSPGLQETQYFGPGTRLLVL.

V gene TRBV9 combines with J gene TRBJ2-7. The CDR3 consists of 13 residues. CDR1 is SGDLS and CDR2 is YYNGEE in the germline V gene. The CDR3 sequence is CASSVGQDYEQYF.

This chain joins TRBV5-1 and TRBJ2-2; without DNA, the TCRdb call of TRBD2 cannot be checked. The V gene's germline CDR1 is SGHRS and CDR2 YFSETQ. The CDR3 has 16 amino acids. This CDR3 reads CASSLGSGVYTGELFF.

The chain joins TRBV11-2 to TRBJ2-6; the D gene TCRdb calls, TRBD1, cannot be checked with no DNA. Germline V gene lookup returns CDR1 SGHAT and CDR2 FQNNGV. The CDR3 loop spans 20 amino acids. The CDR3 protein is CASRPGQGRLLSSGANVLTF.

The rearrangement uses TRBV20-1 and TRBJ2-5. Per germline, CDR1 DFQATT and CDR2 SNEGSKA (reference sequence). The CDR3 is 13 residues long. The CDR3 loop reads CSAHKWGKETQYF.

The V and J genes are TRBV7-2 and TRBJ2-1. Per the germline V gene, CDR1 is SGHTA and CDR2 is FQGNSA. This CDR3 has 13 residues. CDR3 protein: CASSLTDSTEQFF. Filled out from reference TRBV7-2 and TRBJ2-1, the complete variable domain reads GAGVSQSPSNKVTEKGKDVELRCDPISGHTALYWYRQSLGQGLEFLIYFQGNSAPDKSGLPSDRFSAERTGGSVSTLTIQRTQQEDSAVYLCASSLTDSTEQFFGPGTRLTVL.

The genes are TRBV21-1 and TRBJ1-2; lacking DNA, the TRBD1 call made by TCRdb goes unchecked. TRBV21-1 is noted as a pseudogene. The CDR3 has 12 amino acids. CDR3 protein: CASSKLGRGYTF.

The V and J genes are TRBV6-1 and TRBJ2-5; as DNA is missing, the TRBD2 call by TCRdb cannot be tested. Germline V gene sequence: CDR1 MNHNS, CDR2 SASEGT. CDR3 size: 16 residues. Here the CDR3 reads CASSRTSGRPEETQYF.

The rearrangement links TRBV11-1 to TRBJ2-3; with no DNA, the TCRdb D assignment of TRBD1 cannot be verified. CDR3 length: 18 residues. Looked up from germline, CDR1 is SGHAT and CDR2 is FQDESV (reference sequence). The CDR3 reads CASSRWTGGLPSTDTQYF.

This rearrangement joins TRBV20-1 to TRBJ1-5. CDR3 length: 17 residues. The germline V gene has CDR1 DFQATT and CDR2 SNEGSKA (reference sequence). The CDR3 is CSARYLGEGGNNQPQHF.

The rearrangement links TRBV4-2 to TRBJ2-7; TCRdb names TRBD1, which stays unverified in the absence of DNA. Germline V gene lookup returns CDR1 LGHNA and CDR2 YNFKEQ. The CDR3 has 16 amino acids. This CDR3 reads CASSLRTTDSSYEQYF.

V gene TRBV27 combines with J gene TRBJ2-7; TCRdb calls TRBD2, which cannot be checked without DNA. CDR1 and CDR2 (germline): MNHEY, SMNVEV (reference sequence). CDR3 size: 13 residues. CDR3 residues: CASSPSGRREQYF.